This TCR beta chain was sequenced for a study of OX40 agonist ivuxolimab in advanced cancers. About the research overall: Previous treatment with anti-PD-1, anti-PD-L1 or anti-CTLA-4 therapy was allowed; more than 35% had received some.

Measured with immunoSEQ multiplex PCR; TCRdb has only the in-frame clones, and not every one. The sample includes tens of thousands of clones, 75% to 95% of them seen just once. This CDR3 has 14 residues. V shed 2 bases and J shed 5 bases, with 12 bases lying between them. Germline V gene lookup returns CDR1 SGHNT and CDR2 YYREEE (reference sequence). The TCR was taken from an adult with an advanced solid tumor such as melanoma, head and neck, liver or kidney cancer. This chain links TRBV5-4 with TRBJ2-3; no firm D call. Here the sequenced sample was CD4+ or CD8+ T cells sorted from blood, taken in a trial of the OX40 agonist ivuxolimab. The DNA for the CDR3 is TGTGCCAGCAGCTTCTCGAGTTGGGGAGATACGCAGTATTTT. It codes for CASSFSSWGDTQYF. The full variable domain, rest sourced from reference TRBV5-4 and TRBJ2-3, is ETGVTQSPTHLIKTRGQQVTLRCSSQSGHNTVSWYQQALGQGPQFIFQYYREEENGRGNFPPRFSGLQFPNYSSELNVNALELDDSALYLCASSFSSWGDTQYFGPGTRLTVL.